This T cell receptor (beta chain) is drawn from a study of molecular identifiers for immune sequencing clone quantification. Whole-study findings and limits: Clones of above 20 RNA copies carried over 98% of effector molecules; in naive cells they carried under 1%. In cases of identical TCR molecules sharing a barcode, highly expanded clone sizes could be underestimated.

For naive CD8 T cells, sorting used the CD8+CD4-CCR7+CD45RA+ phenotype. Comments on this clonotype: The target antigen is unknown.

The CDR3 is made up of 16 amino acids. Germline V CDR1 and CDR2: LGHNA, YSLEER. The V end lost 4 bases, the J end lost 3 bases, and 16 bases lay between the germline ends. Generation of bulk TCR libraries relied on previously described methods and listed TCR primers. TCRdb re-called the PCR reads with MiXCR, one entry per CDR3 protein. The data show around 460,000 distinct CDR3 sequences, about a quarter seen once. This TCR was sampled from a human donor in good health. Some libraries in this study had Jurkat cell RNA spiked in. V gene TRBV4-3 combines with J gene TRBJ2-1; either TRBD1 or TRBD2 may supply D (6 bases each). Material for sequencing was naive CD8+ T cells from blood, with Jurkat cell RNA spiked in. As for subset: FACS-sorted CD8+CD4-CCR7+CD45RA+ naive T cells. This chain's CDR3 is CASSPVGAGRYNEQFF. Here the CDR3 DNA reads TGCGCCAGCAGCCCGGTGGGGGCGGGACGCTACAATGAGCAGTTCTTC.